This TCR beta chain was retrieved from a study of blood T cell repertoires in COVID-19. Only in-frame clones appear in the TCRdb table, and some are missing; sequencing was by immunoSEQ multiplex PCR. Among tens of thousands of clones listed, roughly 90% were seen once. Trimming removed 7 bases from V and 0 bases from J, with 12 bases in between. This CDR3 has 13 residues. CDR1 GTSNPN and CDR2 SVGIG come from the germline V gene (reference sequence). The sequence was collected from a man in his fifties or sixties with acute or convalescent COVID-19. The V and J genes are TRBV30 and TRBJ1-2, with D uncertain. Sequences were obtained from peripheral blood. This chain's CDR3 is CAYARSANYGYTF. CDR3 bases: TGTGCCTACGCCAGATCAGCTAACTATGGCTACACCTTC.